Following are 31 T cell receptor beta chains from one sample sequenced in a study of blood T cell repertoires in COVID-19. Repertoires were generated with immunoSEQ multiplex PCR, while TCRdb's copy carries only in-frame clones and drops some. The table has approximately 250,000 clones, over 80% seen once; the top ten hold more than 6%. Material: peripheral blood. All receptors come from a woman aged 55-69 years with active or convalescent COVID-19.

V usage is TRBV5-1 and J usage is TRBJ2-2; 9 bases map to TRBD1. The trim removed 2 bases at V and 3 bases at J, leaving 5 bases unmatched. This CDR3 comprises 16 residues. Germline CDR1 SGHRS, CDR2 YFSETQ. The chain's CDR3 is CASSFWTGADTGELFF. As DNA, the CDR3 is TGCGCCAGCAGCTTTTGGACAGGGGCAGACACCGGGGAGCTGTTTTTT.

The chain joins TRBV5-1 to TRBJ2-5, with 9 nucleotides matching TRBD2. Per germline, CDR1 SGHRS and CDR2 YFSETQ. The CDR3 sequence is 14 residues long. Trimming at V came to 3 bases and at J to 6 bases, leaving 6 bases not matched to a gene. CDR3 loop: CASSWGAGGKTQYF. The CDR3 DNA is TGCGCCAGCAGCTGGGGAGCGGGAGGAAAGACCCAGTACTTC. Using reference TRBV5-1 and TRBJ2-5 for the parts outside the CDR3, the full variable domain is KAGVTQTPRYLIKTRGQQVTLSCSPISGHRSVSWYQQTPGQGLQFLFEYFSETQRNKGNFPGRFSGRQFSNSRSEMNVSTLELGDSALYLCASSWGAGGKTQYFGPGTRLLVL.

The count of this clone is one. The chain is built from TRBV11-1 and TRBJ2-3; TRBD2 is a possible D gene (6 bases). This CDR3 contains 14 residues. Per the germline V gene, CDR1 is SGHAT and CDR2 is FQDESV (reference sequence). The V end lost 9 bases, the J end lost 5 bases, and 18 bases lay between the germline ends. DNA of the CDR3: TGTGCCAGTAAACGGGAGCCCGACAGAGATACGCAGTATTTT. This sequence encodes CASKREPDRDTQYF.

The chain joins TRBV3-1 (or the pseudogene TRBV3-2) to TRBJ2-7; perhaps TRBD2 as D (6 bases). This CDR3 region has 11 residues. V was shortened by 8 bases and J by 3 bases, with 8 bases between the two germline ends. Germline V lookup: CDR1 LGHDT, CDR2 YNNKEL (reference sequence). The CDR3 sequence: CASGRNYEQYF. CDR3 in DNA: TGTGCCAGCGGGAGGAACTACGAGCAGTACTTC.

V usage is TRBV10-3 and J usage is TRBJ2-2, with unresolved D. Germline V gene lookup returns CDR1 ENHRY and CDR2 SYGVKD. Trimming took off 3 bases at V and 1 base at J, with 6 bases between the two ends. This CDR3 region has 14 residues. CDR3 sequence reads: CAISESGNTGELFF. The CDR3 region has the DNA TGTGCCATCAGTGAATCCGGGAACACCGGGGAGCTGTTTTTT.

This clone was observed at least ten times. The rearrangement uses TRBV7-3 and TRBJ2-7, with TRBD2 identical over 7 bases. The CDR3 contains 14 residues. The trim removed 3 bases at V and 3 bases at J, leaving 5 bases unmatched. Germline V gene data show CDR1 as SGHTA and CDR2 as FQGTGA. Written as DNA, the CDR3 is TGTGCCAGCAGCTTGGGCGGGAGCGGCTACGAGCAGTACTTC. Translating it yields CASSLGGSGYEQYF.

The CDR3 bases are TGTGCCAGCTCACCAGGGCCAGAGTTGACCCAGTACTTC. The encoded protein is CASSPGPELTQYF. This chain links TRBV18 with TRBJ2-5; the D is unclear. The CDR3 runs to 13 residues. The V end was cut by 2 bases, the J end by 7 bases, with 11 bases between. Germline V gives CDR1 KGHSH, CDR2 LQKENI.

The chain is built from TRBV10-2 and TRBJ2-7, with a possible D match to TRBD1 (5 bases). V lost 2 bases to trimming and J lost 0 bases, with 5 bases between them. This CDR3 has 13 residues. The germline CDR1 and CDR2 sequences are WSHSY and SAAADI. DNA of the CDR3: TGCGCCAGCAGTGAGGACAGCTCCTACGAGCAGTACGTC. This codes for CASSEDSSYEQYV.

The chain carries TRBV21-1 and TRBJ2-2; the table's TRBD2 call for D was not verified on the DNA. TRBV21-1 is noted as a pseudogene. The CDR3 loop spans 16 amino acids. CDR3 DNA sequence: TGTGCCAGCACCGCCGCCGGGGGGAGCGCGGCCGGGGAGCTGTTTTTT. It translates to CASTAAGGSAAGELFF.

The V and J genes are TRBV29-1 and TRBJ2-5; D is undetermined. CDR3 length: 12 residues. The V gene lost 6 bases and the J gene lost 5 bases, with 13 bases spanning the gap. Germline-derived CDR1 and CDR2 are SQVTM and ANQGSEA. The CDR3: CSVPDPAETQYF. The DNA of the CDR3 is TGCAGCGTCCCTGATCCCGCGGAGACCCAGTACTTC.

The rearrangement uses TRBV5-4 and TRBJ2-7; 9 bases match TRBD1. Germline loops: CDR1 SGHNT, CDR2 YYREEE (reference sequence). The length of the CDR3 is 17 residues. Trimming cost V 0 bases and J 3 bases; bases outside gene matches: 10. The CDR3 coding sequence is TGTGCCAGCAGCTTGGATGGGCCCGGGACAGGGAGCTACGAGCAGTACGTC. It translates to CASSLDGPGTGSYEQYV.

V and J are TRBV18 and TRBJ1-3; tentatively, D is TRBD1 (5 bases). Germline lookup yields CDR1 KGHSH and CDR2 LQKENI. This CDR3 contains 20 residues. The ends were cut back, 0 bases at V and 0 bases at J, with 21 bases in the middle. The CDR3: CASSPPSGTWAHRSGNTIYF. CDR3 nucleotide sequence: TGTGCCAGCTCACCACCGTCGGGGACTTGGGCCCACCGCTCTGGAAACACCATATATTTT.

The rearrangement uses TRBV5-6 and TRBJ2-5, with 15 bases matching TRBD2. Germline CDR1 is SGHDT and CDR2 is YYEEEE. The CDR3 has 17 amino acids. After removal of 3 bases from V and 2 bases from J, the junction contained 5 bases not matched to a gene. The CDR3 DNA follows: TGTGCCAGCAGCTCTGGACTAGCGGGGGGGACTCAAGAGACCCAGTACTTC. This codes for CASSSGLAGGTQETQYF.

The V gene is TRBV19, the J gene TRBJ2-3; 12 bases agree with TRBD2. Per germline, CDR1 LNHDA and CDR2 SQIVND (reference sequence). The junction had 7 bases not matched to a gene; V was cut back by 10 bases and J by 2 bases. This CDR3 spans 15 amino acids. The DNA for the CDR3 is TGTGCCACTTCGACTAGCGGGGGATACACAGATACGCAGTATTTT. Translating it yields CATSTSGGYTDTQYF.

The CDR3 here is CASRLRGTDTQYF. The CDR3 nucleotides read TGTGCCAGCAGACTGCGAGGGACAGATACGCAGTATTTT. The chain uses TRBV14 and TRBJ2-3; weak D call: TRBD2 (5 bases). V lost 6 bases and J 3 bases, leaving 10 bases between the germline ends. This CDR3 is 13 amino acids long. Per germline, CDR1 SGHDN and CDR2 FVKESK.

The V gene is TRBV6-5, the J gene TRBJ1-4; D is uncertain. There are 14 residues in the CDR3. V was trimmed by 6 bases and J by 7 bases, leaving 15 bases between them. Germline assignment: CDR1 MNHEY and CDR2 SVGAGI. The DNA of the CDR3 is TGTGCCAGCAGACCCTTAGCGGGTGGTGAAAAACTGTTTTTT. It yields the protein CASRPLAGGEKLFF.

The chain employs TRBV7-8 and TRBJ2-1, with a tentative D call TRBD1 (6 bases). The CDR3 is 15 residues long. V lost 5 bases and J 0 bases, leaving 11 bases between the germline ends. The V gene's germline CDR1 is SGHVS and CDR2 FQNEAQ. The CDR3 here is CASSGWDNSYNEQFF. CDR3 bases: TGTGCCAGCAGCGGTTGGGACAACTCCTACAATGAGCAGTTCTTC.

The CDR3 sequence: CSVGSPGLAGVWETQYF. In DNA form, the CDR3 reads TGCAGCGTTGGATCACCGGGACTAGCGGGAGTGTGGGAGACCCAGTACTTC. The rearrangement joins TRBV29-1 to TRBJ2-5, with 14 bases aligning to TRBD2. Trimming took 4 bases from V and 5 from J; bases not matched to a gene: 12. CDR1 and CDR2 from the germline V gene are SQVTM and ANQGSEA. The CDR3 is made up of 17 amino acids.

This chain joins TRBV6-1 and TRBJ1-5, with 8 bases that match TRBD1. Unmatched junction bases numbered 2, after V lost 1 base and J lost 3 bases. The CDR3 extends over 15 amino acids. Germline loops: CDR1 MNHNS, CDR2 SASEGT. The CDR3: CASSEVRGHNQPQHF. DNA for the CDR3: TGTGCCAGCAGTGAAGTCAGGGGGCACAATCAGCCCCAGCATTTT.

As DNA, the CDR3 is TGTGCCAGCAGCTTAGATTTCGGGAGAACCTACGAGCAGTACTTC. This translates into CASSLDFGRTYEQYF. The chain employs TRBV11-2 and TRBJ2-7; D is perhaps TRBD2 (6 bases). Trimming cost V 0 bases and J 2 bases, with 11 bases left between them. This CDR3 is built from 15 residues. CDR1 and CDR2 (germline): SGHAT, FQNNGV.

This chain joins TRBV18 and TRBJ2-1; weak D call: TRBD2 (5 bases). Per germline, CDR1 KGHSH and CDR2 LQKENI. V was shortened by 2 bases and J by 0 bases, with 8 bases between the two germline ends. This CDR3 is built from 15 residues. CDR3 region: CASSPESGSYNEQFF. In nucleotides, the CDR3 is TGTGCCAGCTCACCAGAGAGCGGCTCCTACAATGAGCAGTTCTTC.

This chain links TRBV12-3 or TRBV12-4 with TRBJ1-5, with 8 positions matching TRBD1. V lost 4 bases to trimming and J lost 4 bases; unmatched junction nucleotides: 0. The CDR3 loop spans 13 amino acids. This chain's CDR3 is CASSWTGNQPQHF. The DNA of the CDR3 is TGTGCCAGCAGTTGGACAGGGAATCAGCCCCAGCATTTT.

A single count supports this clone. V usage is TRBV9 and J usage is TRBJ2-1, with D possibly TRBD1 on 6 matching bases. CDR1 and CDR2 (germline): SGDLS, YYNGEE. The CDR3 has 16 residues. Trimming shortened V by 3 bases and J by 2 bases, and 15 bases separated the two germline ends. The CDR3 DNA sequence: TGTGCCAGCAGCGGGGTCGGGACACCCCCCTACAATGAGCAGTTCTTC. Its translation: CASSGVGTPPYNEQFF.

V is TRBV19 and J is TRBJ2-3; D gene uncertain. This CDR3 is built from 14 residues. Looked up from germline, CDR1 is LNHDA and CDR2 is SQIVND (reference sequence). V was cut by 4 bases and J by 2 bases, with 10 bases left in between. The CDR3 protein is CASSNGFITDTQYF. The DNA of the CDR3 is TGTGCCAGTAGTAACGGGTTCATCACAGATACGCAGTATTTT. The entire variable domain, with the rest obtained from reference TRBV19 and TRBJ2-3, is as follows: DGGITQSPKYLFRKEGQNVTLSCEQNLNHDAMYWYRQDPGQGLRLIYYSQIVNDFQKGDIAEGYSVSREKKESFPLTVTSAQKNPTAFYLCASSNGFITDTQYFGPGTRLTVL.

The CDR3 loop reads CASSSGLLSHTQYF. The CDR3 bases are TGTGCCAGCAGCTCGGGACTCCTGAGCCATACGCAGTATTTT. V usage is TRBV7-2 and J usage is TRBJ2-3, with D possibly TRBD2 on 6 matching bases. The CDR3 is 14 amino acids. Germline CDR1 reads SGHTA; CDR2 reads FQGNSA. V was shortened by 4 bases and J by 7 bases, with 15 bases between the two germline ends.

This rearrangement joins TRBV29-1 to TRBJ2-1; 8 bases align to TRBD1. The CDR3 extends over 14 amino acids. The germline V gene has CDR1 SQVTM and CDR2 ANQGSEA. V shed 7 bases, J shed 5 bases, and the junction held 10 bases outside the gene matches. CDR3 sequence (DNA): TGCAGCGCCAACATGCGGGACAGGCACAATGAGCAGTTCTTC. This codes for CSANMRDRHNEQFF.

DNA of the CDR3: TGTGCCAGTGATAGCACTGGGGCCAACGTCCTGACTTTC. Its protein is CASDSTGANVLTF. The rearrangement joins TRBV19 to TRBJ2-6; D is uncertain. The germline V gene encodes CDR1 LNHDA and CDR2 SQIVND (reference sequence). CDR3 size: 13 residues. Trimming removed 8 bases from V and 2 bases from J, with 7 bases in between.

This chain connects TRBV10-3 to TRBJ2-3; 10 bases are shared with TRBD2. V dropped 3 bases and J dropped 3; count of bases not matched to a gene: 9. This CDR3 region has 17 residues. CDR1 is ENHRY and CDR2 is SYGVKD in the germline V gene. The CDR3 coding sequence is TGTGCCATCAGTGACCCGGTCGAGCGGGAGGGGACAGATACGCAGTATTTT. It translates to CAISDPVEREGTDTQYF.

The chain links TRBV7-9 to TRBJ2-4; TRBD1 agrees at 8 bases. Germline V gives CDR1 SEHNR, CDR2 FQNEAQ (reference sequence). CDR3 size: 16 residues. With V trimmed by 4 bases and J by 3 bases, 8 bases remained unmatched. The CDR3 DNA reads TGTGCCAGCAGCTCGGACAGGGTAGAGGTCAAAAACATTCAGTACTTC. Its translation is CASSSDRVEVKNIQYF. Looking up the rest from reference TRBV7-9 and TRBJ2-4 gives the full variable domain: DTGVSQNPRHKITKRGQNVTFRCDPISEHNRLYWYRQTLGQGPEFLTYFQNEAQLEKSRLLSDRFSAERPKGSFSTLEIQRTEQGDSAMYLCASSSDRVEVKNIQYFGAGTRLSVL.

CDR3 loop: CAWSVGQGSSPLHF. In DNA form, the CDR3 reads TGTGCCTGGAGTGTAGGGCAGGGAAGTTCACCCCTCCACTTT. The rearrangement links TRBV30 to TRBJ1-6, with D perhaps matching TRBD1 (5 bases). The CDR3 loop spans 14 amino acids. Germline V gene lookup returns CDR1 GTSNPN and CDR2 SVGIG (reference sequence). V gave up 0 bases and J gave up 9 bases, with 12 bases separating them.

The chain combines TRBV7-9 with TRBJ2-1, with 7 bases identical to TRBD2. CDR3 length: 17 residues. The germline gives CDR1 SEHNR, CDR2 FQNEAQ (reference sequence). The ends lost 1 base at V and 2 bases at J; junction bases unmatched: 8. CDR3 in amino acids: CASSLGALAEAYNEQFF. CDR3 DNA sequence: TGTGCCAGCAGCTTAGGGGCCCTAGCGGAGGCCTACAATGAGCAGTTCTTC.